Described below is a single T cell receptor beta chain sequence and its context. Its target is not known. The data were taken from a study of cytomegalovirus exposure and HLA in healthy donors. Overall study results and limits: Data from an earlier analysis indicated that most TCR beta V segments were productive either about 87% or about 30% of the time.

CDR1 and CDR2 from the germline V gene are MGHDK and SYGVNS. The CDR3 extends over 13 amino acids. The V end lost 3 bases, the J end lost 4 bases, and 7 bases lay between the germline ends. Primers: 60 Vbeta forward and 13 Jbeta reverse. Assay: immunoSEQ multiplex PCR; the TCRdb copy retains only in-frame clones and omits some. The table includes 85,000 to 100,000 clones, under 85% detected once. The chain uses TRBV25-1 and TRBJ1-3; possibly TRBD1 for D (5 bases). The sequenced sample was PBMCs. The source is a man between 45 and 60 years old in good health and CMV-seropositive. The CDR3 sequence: CASSDGGGNTIYF. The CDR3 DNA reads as TGTGCCAGCAGTGACGGGGGGGGAAACACCATATATTTT.